The present T cell receptor (beta chain) was sequenced within a study of early T cells in non-severe SARS-CoV-2 infection. One entry per CDR3 protein results from TCRdb running MiXCR on the 5' RACE reads. There are approximately 42,000 distinct CDR3 sequences in the sample; roughly 6.6% occur only once, and 4.7% lies in the top ten. This clonotype was found a few times. The CDR3 has 15 amino acids. Trimming stripped 2 bases from V and 4 bases from J, with 14 bases between. The V gene's germline CDR1 is SGDLS and CDR2 YYNGEE. The chain joins TRBV9 to TRBJ2-3; D may be TRBD1 or TRBD2 (6 bases each). This TCR came from an adult who was a healthcare worker with PCR-confirmed SARS-CoV-2 infection or an uninfected control (not recorded which). What was sequenced was whole blood. Here the CDR3 reads CASSVEGGQSDTQYF. The DNA for the CDR3 is TGTGCCAGCAGCGTTGAGGGGGGCCAATCAGATACGCAGTATTTT. Full variable domain (outside the CDR3, taken from reference TRBV9 and TRBJ2-3): DSGVTQTPKHLITATGQRVTLRCSPRSGDLSVYWYQQSLDQGLQFLIQYYNGEERAKGNILERFSAQQFPDLHSELNLSSLELGDSALYFCASSVEGGQSDTQYFGPGTRLTVL.